The 6 T cell receptor beta chains below come from one sample, sequenced in a study of blood T cell repertoires in COVID-19. This table comes from immunoSEQ multiplex PCR, and its TCRdb copy is limited to in-frame clones, with some not included. Altogether about 190,000 clones are present, around 90% being singletons, with the ten largest covering approximately 6.7%. The sequencing sample was made of peripheral blood. These receptors were collected from a man in his forties or fifties with acute or convalescent COVID-19.

This chain uses TRBV18 with TRBJ2-7; 9 bases align to TRBD2. CDR1 is KGHSH, CDR2 LQKENI, per germline. V shed 6 bases, J shed 7 bases, and the junction held 10 bases outside the gene matches. CDR3 length equals 14 residues. CDR3 sequence (DNA): TGTGCCAGCTCGGATAGCGGGGGCTTCCTAGAGCAGTACTTC. The encoded protein is CASSDSGGFLEQYF.

The CDR3: CASSSDSSGNTIYF. The CDR3 bases are TGCGCCAGCAGCTCGGACAGCTCTGGAAACACCATATATTTT. This chain joins TRBV5-1 and TRBJ1-3; D perhaps matches TRBD1 (6 bases). The CDR3 runs 14 residues. The germline gives CDR1 SGHRS, CDR2 YFSETQ. The germline V and J ends were trimmed by 3 bases and 0 bases, with 7 bases remaining between them.

In DNA, the CDR3 is TGTGCCAGTAGTGCCGGACAGGAGTACACTGAAGCTTTCTTT. This codes for CASSAGQEYTEAFF. V and J are TRBV19 and TRBJ1-1; 7 nucleotides line up with TRBD1. V lost 5 bases and J lost 3; bases outside the gene matches: 6. The CDR3 has 14 amino acids. CDR1 is LNHDA and CDR2 is SQIVND in the germline V gene (reference sequence).

The V and J genes are TRBV5-1 and TRBJ2-5, with 11 nucleotides matching TRBD2. Unmatched junction bases numbered 9, after V lost 5 bases and J lost 3 bases. CDR1 is SGHRS and CDR2 is YFSETQ in the germline V gene. The CDR3 loop spans 16 amino acids. The CDR3 coding sequence is TGCGCCAGCAGTTTCGGGACTAGCGGAAAAAAAGAGACCCAGTACTTC. Translated, it gives CASSFGTSGKKETQYF. The whole variable domain, remainder taken from reference TRBV5-1 and TRBJ2-5, is KAGVTQTPRYLIKTRGQQVTLSCSPISGHRSVSWYQQTPGQGLQFLFEYFSETQRNKGNFPGRFSGRQFSNSRSEMNVSTLELGDSALYLCASSFGTSGKKETQYFGPGTRLLVL.

Remarks on this clone: The germline gene is not matched at one end of the junction; a read error may be the cause. This chain uses TRBV5-1 with TRBJ1-2; D is perhaps TRBD1 (6 bases). CDR3 length equals 13 residues. Germline V CDR1 and CDR2: SGHRS, YFSETQ. The CDR3 coding sequence is TGCGCCAGCAGCTTGGGCGGGCAGGGACACTTCGCCTTC. Its translation is CASSLGGQGHFAF.

V gene TRBV6-2 or TRBV6-3 combines with J gene TRBJ1-4; the D gene is possibly TRBD1 (5 bases). This CDR3 has 20 amino acids. V was cut by 0 bases and J by 0 bases, with 20 bases left in between. Germline assignment: CDR1 MNHEY and CDR2 SVGEGT. The CDR3 DNA follows: TGTGCCAGCAGTTACTCGAACGTCGCCGGGGGAGATGCAACTAATGAAAAACTGTTTTTT. Protein sequence: CASSYSNVAGGDATNEKLFF.